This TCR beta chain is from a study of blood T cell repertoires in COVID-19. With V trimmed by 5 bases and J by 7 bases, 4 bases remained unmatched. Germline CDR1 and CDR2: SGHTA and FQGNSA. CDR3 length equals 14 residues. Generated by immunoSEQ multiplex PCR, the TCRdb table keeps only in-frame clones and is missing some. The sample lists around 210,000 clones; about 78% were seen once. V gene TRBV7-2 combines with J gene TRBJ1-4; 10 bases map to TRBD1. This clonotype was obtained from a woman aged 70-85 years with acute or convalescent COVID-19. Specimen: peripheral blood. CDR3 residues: CASSTRDRGEKLFF. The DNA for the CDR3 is TGTGCCAGCAGCACACGGGACAGGGGTGAAAAACTGTTTTTT. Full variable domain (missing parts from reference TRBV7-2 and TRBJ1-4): GAGVSQSPSNKVTEKGKDVELRCDPISGHTALYWYRQSLGQGLEFLIYFQGNSAPDKSGLPSDRFSAERTGGSVSTLTIQRTQQEDSAVYLCASSTRDRGEKLFFGSGTQLSVL.